A selection of T cell receptor beta chains follows, all from one sample in a study of blood T cell repertoires in COVID-19. The repertoire was sequenced with immunoSEQ multiplex PCR; TCRdb's copy has only in-frame clones and lacks some. Of 210,000 or so clones in the sample, approximately 80% are singletons; the top ten hold about 4.5%. Sequenced input: PBMCs or T cells enriched from blood (not recorded which). The receptors shown here come from a man aged 25 to 40 with acute COVID-19. The CDR3 runs from the conserved cysteine through the conserved F or W. D genes are given only for firm matches. The size field is filled for only some rows; it gives once, few, many or a size class.

.	TRBV19	TRBJ1-3	.	CASSTNRGLRGNTIYF	TGTGCCAGTAGTACCAATCGGGGACTTCGTGGAAACACCATATATTTT
.	TRBV6-5	TRBJ1-5	.	CASSFRGTQPQHF	TGTGCCAGCAGTTTCCGGGGGACTCAGCCCCAGCATTTT
.	TRBV29-1	TRBJ1-1	.	CSVFTDGVNTEAFF	TGCAGCGTCTTCACGGACGGGGTGAACACTGAAGCTTTCTTT
.	TRBV9	TRBJ1-4	.	CASGDSATNEKLFF	TGTGCCAGCGGTGACAGTGCAACTAATGAAAAACTGTTTTTT
.	TRBV6-1	TRBJ2-5	TRBD1	CASSDRGRIETQYF	TGTGCCAGCAGTGACAGGGGGCGCATAGAGACCCAGTACTTC
.	TRBV10-1	TRBJ2-1	TRBD1	CASSPLGQGNEQFF	TGCGCCAGCAGTCCCCTAGGACAGGGGAATGAGCAGTTCTTC
once	TRBV10-3	TRBJ1-2	TRBD1	CAIANRGPNYGYTF	TGTGCCATCGCGAACAGGGGTCCTAACTATGGCTACACCTTC
.	TRBV11-2	TRBJ2-5	TRBD2	CASSKMAGVEETQYF	TGTGCCAGCAGTAAAATGGCGGGGGTGGAAGAGACCCAGTACTTC
once	TRBV27	TRBJ2-7	TRBD1	CASSQNLGTGSPYEQYF	TGTGCCAGCAGTCAAAACTTAGGGACAGGGTCCCCCTACGAGCAGTACTTC
.	TRBV9	TRBJ2-7	TRBD1	CASSGQGAKGEQYF	TGTGCCAGCAGCGGACAGGGGGCAAAGGGTGAGCAGTACTTC
.	TRBV5-4	TRBJ2-5	.	CASSLADLQETQYF	TGTGCCAGCAGCTTGGCGGACTTACAAGAGACCCAGTACTTC
few	TRBV19	TRBJ2-7	TRBD1	CASSAWDRAGEQYF	TGTGCCAGTAGTGCCTGGGACAGGGCGGGGGAGCAGTACTTC
.	TRBV19	TRBJ2-7	.	CASSGSGLQYEQYF	TGTGCCAGTAGTGGCTCGGGACTCCAGTACGAGCAGTACTTC
.	TRBV7-2	TRBJ2-1	TRBD2	CASSLTSGGGDNEQFF	TGTGCCAGCAGCTTAACAAGCGGGGGGGGAGACAATGAGCAGTTCTTC
.	TRBV19	TRBJ1-5	.	CASSLFGGNQPQHF	TGTGCCAGTAGTCTGTTTGGGGGGAATCAGCCCCAGCATTTT
.	TRBV5-1	TRBJ2-7	.	CASSLPAGTSSYEQYF	TGCGCCAGCAGCCTACCCGCCGGGACAAGCTCCTACGAGCAGTACTTC
.	TRBV6-6	TRBJ2-2	.	CASSYPERDSTGELFF	TGTGCCAGCAGTTACCCGGAACGGGATAGCACCGGGGAGCTGTTTTTT
.	TRBV5-1	TRBJ2-5	.	CASSLATRQGGETQYF	TGCGCCAGCAGCTTGGCCACGAGACAGGGAGGAGAGACCCAGTACTTC
.	TRBV19	TRBJ1-1	.	CASSSGTEAFF	TGTGCCAGTAGTTCGGGCACTGAAGCTTTCTTT
few	TRBV19	TRBJ1-2	.	CASSIIYRSLVNYGYTF	TGTGCCAGTAGTATAATTTACAGGAGCCTCGTTAACTATGGCTACACCTTC
.	TRBV20-1	TRBJ2-7	.	CSASSYRNYYEQYF	TGCAGTGCTAGTTCTTATCGGAACTACTACGAGCAGTACTTC
.	TRBV5-5	TRBJ1-2	TRBD1	CASSLDTGDYGYTF	TGTGCCAGCAGCTTGGATACAGGGGACTATGGCTACACCTTC
once	TRBV10-3	TRBJ1-1	.	CAISGEVSGEAFF	TGTGCCATCAGTGGGGAGGTAAGCGGTGAAGCTTTCTTT
.	TRBV11-2	TRBJ1-6	.	CASSPEGHPRSSPLHF	TGTGCCAGCAGCCCCGAGGGACACCCGAGAAGTTCACCCCTCCACTTT
.	TRBV28	TRBJ2-3	.	CASSQAPGSTDTQYF	TGTGCCAGCAGTCAAGCCCCAGGGAGCACAGATACGCAGTATTTT
.	TRBV6-5	TRBJ2-5	TRBD1	CASSYPGQGRETQYF	TGTGCCAGCAGTTACCCGGGACAGGGGAGGGAGACCCAGTACTTC
.	TRBV14	TRBJ2-3	TRBD2	CASSQVATSGGTQYF	TGTGCCAGCAGCCAAGTGGCCACTAGCGGGGGGACGCAGTATTTT
.	TRBV24-1	TRBJ2-3	TRBD2	CATSDYEGRASTDTQYF	TGTGCCACCAGTGATTATGAGGGGAGGGCTAGCACAGATACGCAGTATTTT
once	TRBV24-1	TRBJ2-1	TRBD1	CATSVPLGQGSNEQFF	TGTGCCACCAGTGTCCCGCTAGGACAGGGAAGCAATGAGCAGTTCTTC
few	TRBV3-1/TRBV3-2	TRBJ2-7	.	CASSRRQAVSDEQYF	TGTGCCAGCAGCCGAAGACAGGCGGTCTCCGACGAGCAGTACTTC
.	TRBV2	TRBJ1-1	.	CASSRQDFNTEAFF	TGTGCCAGCAGCAGACAGGATTTCAACACTGAAGCTTTCTTT
once	TRBV5-1	TRBJ2-7	TRBD1	CASSWMGTGANEQYF	TGCGCCAGCAGCTGGATGGGAACAGGGGCAAACGAGCAGTACTTC
few	TRBV11-3	TRBJ2-1	TRBD2	CASSLDGGGGAFNEQFF	TGTGCCAGCAGCTTAGATGGCGGCGGGGGGGCGTTCAATGAGCAGTTCTTC
.	TRBV6-5	TRBJ1-1	.	CASSQGTEAFF	TGTGCCAGCAGTCAGGGAACTGAAGCTTTCTTT
.	TRBV18	TRBJ2-6	TRBD1	CASSLGTGGSGANVLTF	TGTGCCAGCTCCCTAGGGACAGGGGGATCTGGGGCCAACGTCCTGACTTTC
.	TRBV6-5	TRBJ2-3	TRBD2	CASSAPAGGPDTQYF	TGTGCCAGCAGCGCGCCAGCGGGGGGGCCGGATACGCAGTATTTT
once	TRBV19	TRBJ1-1	TRBD1	CASSIAPLTGAWAFF	TGTGCCAGTAGTATAGCCCCCTTGACAGGGGCATGGGCTTTCTTT
few	TRBV7-6	TRBJ1-5	.	CASSLAGGWDQPQHF	TGTGCCAGCAGCTTAGCAGGGGGATGGGATCAGCCCCAGCATTTT
.	TRBV9	TRBJ2-3	.	CASSRESSGTDTQYF	TGTGCCAGCAGCAGAGAGTCTAGCGGCACAGATACGCAGTATTTT
once	TRBV28	TRBJ1-2	.	CASSPKRGYTF	TGTGCCAGCAGTCCGAAGCGTGGCTACACCTTC
.	TRBV28	TRBJ1-6	TRBD1	CASSTTGDVHF	TGTGCCAGCAGCACGACAGGGGATGTCCACTTT
.	TRBV2	TRBJ1-6	TRBD1	CASSRDSNSPLHF	TGTGCCAGCAGCCGGGACAGTAATTCACCCCTCCACTTT
.	TRBV30	TRBJ2-1	TRBD2	CAWSYGGRSYNEQFF	TGTGCCTGGAGTTACGGGGGGAGAAGCTACAATGAGCAGTTCTTC
.	TRBV10-3	TRBJ1-1	.	CAISDPGFSGNTEAFF	TGTGCCATCAGTGACCCGGGATTTTCGGGGAACACTGAAGCTTTCTTT
.	TRBV9	TRBJ1-6	TRBD1	CASSARQGDAPLHF	TGTGCCAGCAGCGCCCGACAGGGGGACGCACCCCTCCACTTT
.	TRBV7-6	TRBJ2-5	.	CASSLTGSQETQYF	TGTGCCAGCAGCTTGACCGGGAGCCAAGAGACCCAGTACTTC
.	TRBV27	TRBJ2-5	.	CASSLGGRGVVETQYF	TGTGCCAGCAGTTTAGGAGGGCGCGGGGTAGTAGAGACCCAGTACTTC
.	TRBV19	TRBJ2-7	TRBD1	CASSIDQGKTGGYEQYF	TGTGCCAGTAGTATAGATCAAGGGAAGACAGGGGGCTACGAGCAGTACTTC
.	TRBV29-1	TRBJ1-5	.	CSVSDYSNQPQHF	TGCAGCGTTTCGGACTATAGCAATCAGCCCCAGCATTTT
once	TRBV2	TRBJ1-4	TRBD1	CASREDRVGEKLFF	TGTGCCAGCAGGGAGGACAGGGTCGGTGAAAAACTGTTTTTT
.	TRBV6-5	TRBJ1-1	.	CASSYSSDWNTEAFF	TGTGCCAGCAGTTACTCTTCGGACTGGAACACTGAAGCTTTCTTT